This record looks at one TCR beta chain sequence and its context. This clone has just a few counts. Its target antigen remains unknown. The record has no base qualities; no much larger clone is one base away. The cysteine opens and the phenylalanine closes a CDR3 of 15 amino acids. Of the read, only the CDR3 DNA is kept; its 45 bases are in frame from base 1. Between the V and J ends, shortened by 6 bases and 7 bases respectively, the junction contains 21 bases. According to the germline V gene, CDR1 reads MNHEY and CDR2 reads SVGAGI. Each collaborating institution followed its own protocols to collect whole blood in K2EDTA tubes. For TCRbeta analysis, collaborator samples were shipped as frozen whole blood, as isolated PBMCs, or as DNA extracted from either sample type. This specimen comes from a study of blood T cell repertoires in COVID-19 (dated by TCRdb to about 2020). The study in broad terms: Samples from collaborators originated in the United States, Italy and Spain and spanned both the acute and convalescent phases of COVID-19. The material from the prospective study consisted of cDNA or gDNA derived from T cells, B-cell-depleted T cells, or PBMCs. The dataset comprised deeply sampled blood TCRbeta repertoires from subjects exposed to, actively infected with, or recovered from COVID-19. The repertoires were released in a freely available public database intended as a resource for research on the immune response to SARS-CoV-2. The samples were drawn from two sources: the first 160 participants of the ongoing ImmuneRACE study, and 1,254 subjects contributed by 6 global collaborators. A de-identified subject ID, COVID-19 status, age in years and sex were almost always included in the sample metadata. Where available, HLA class I and class II types were obtained from metadata supplied by the sample provider rather than from assay-based typing. Broader findings and caveats from the paper: The amount of clinical and demographic metadata varied by source and participant and was provided uncurated.

TCRbeta CDR3 regions were amplified from genomic DNA by means of the immunoSEQ Assay, a bias-controlled multiplex PCR. For the original study's pipeline: Within the assay, amplification of reference gene primers was used to estimate how many nucleated cells each sample contained. Sequence reads were collapsed and filtered to measure the absolute abundance of every unique TCRbeta CDR3 rearrangement. For each sample, productive Simpson clonality was calculated as the square root of Simpson's diversity index across productive rearrangements. The immuneACCESS repertoire file appears here via TCRdb, limited to in-frame rearrangements. These files lack a portion of the clones; in checked studies, under half of the deficit traces to unresolved V genes, and the cause of the others is not known. The V and J calls and clone size are taken from that table; D and trimming were inferred from the DNA. This sample gives over 200,000 clones in total; under 95% of them show up just once. The top ten constitute about 1.3% of the sample.

Rearrangement joined TRBV6-5 to TRBJ1-2; TRBD1 is perhaps the D gene, given 6 matching bases. The sequence came from a young man with acute or convalescent COVID-19. Sequenced input: peripheral blood. In nucleotides, the sequence is TGTGCCAGCAGCCGATCTACAGGGAAAGTGGGTGGCTACACCTTC. Its amino acids are CASSRSTGKVGGYTF.